One sample yielded the 29 T cell receptor beta chains listed below, sequenced in a study of glioma-infiltrating T cells. Amplification of TCR alpha and beta CDR3 regions from RNA used iRepertoire nested multiplex PCR. TCRdb reprocessed the multiplex PCR reads via MiXCR and lists one record per CDR3 protein. The table includes approximately 190,000 distinct CDR3 sequences, about 32% detected once. The sequenced sample consisted of glioma tissue, nonneoplastic brain tissue, or PBMCs (not recorded which). These receptors all come from a human donor with low-grade glioma or glioblastoma, undergoing nonglioma brain surgery, or in good health (not recorded which).

Remarks on this clonotype: A much more abundant neighbour one base away suggests this may be a read error. In DNA, the CDR3 is TGTGCCAGCAGCTTAGAGGACACCGGGGAGCTGTTTTTT. It yields the protein CASSLEDTGELFF. This chain uses TRBV11-2 with TRBJ2-2; D remains ambiguous. Germline values: CDR1 SGHAT, CDR2 FQNNGV. The CDR3 spans 13 residues. With 0 bases removed from V and 3 bases from J, the gap between germline ends came to 2 bases. Complete variable domain (other parts from reference TRBV11-2 and TRBJ2-2): EAGVAQSPRYKIIEKRQSVAFWCNPISGHATLYWYQQILGQGPKLLIQFQNNGVVDDSQLPKDRFSAERLKGVDSTLKIQPAKLEDSAVYLCASSLEDTGELFFGEGSRLTVL.

This chain's CDR3 is CASSYPLAPAPFF. The CDR3 nucleotides are TGTGCCAGCAGTTACCCCCTAGCGCCCGCTCCGTTCTTC. The V call is TRBV27, the J call TRBJ2-1; TRBD2 is a possible D gene (6 bases). The CDR3 has 13 residues. V was cut by 4 bases and J by 15 bases, with 19 bases left in between. The germline gives CDR1 MNHEY, CDR2 SMNVEV (reference sequence).

The chain has TRBV5-4 and TRBJ2-7; 11 positions agree with TRBD1. The J segment lost 5 bases and the V segment lost 2 bases, leaving 9 bases of the junction unmatched. This CDR3 contains 16 residues. Germline lookup yields CDR1 SGHNT and CDR2 YYREEE (reference sequence). The CDR3 DNA reads as TGTGCCAGCAGCTTAGCCCCCGGGACAGGGGGGCACGAGCAGTACTTC. This codes for CASSLAPGTGGHEQYF.

This clonotype was counted many times. The chain is built from TRBV7-9 and TRBJ2-4, with no clear D. The CDR3 contains 15 residues. The V and J ends lost 0 bases and 5 bases respectively, with 11 bases between them. Germline CDR1 is SEHNR and CDR2 is FQNEAQ (reference sequence). The CDR3 DNA reads TGTGCCAGCAGCTTAGCGTCGGGTAGGGAAAACATTCAGTACTTC. The encoded protein is CASSLASGRENIQYF.

As for this clonotype: It may be a read error: a sequence one base away is much more abundant. The chain is built from TRBV5-6 and TRBJ1-1, with D unclear. The CDR3 spans 16 residues. Germline V lookup: CDR1 SGHDT, CDR2 YYEEEE. CDR3 in DNA: TGTGCCAGCAGCTTGTATGGAGATTTGATGAACACTGGAGCTTTCTTT. Protein product: CASSLYGDLMNTGAFF.

There are a few counts of this clonotype. The genes are TRBV9 and TRBJ2-1, with a tentative D call TRBD2 (5 bases). The CDR3 loop spans 14 amino acids. CDR1 is SGDLS, CDR2 YYNGEE, per germline. Between the trimmed V and J ends, which lost 0 bases and 5 bases, there was a span of 9 bases. The CDR3 protein is CASSVAGLNNEQFF. Written as DNA, the CDR3 is TGTGCCAGCAGCGTAGCTGGACTCAACAATGAGCAGTTCTTC.

This chain links TRBV19 with TRBJ2-4; possible D gene TRBD2, 6 bases. The CDR3 length is 12 residues. Trimming took 6 bases from V and 8 from J, leaving 11 bases between them. Germline CDR1 is LNHDA and CDR2 is SQIVND (reference sequence). CDR3 DNA: TGTGCCAGTAGCCCTGGAGGGGACATTCAGTACTTC. Its protein is CASSPGGDIQYF.

Turning to this clonotype: A much larger clone lies one base from this, so it may be a read error. The chain couples TRBV4-1 to TRBJ2-1; TRBD2 agrees at 12 bases. Germline CDR1 MGHRA, CDR2 YSYEKL. This CDR3 has 17 amino acids. DNA for the CDR3: TGCGCCAGCAGCCAAGATAATGGACTAGCGGGACACAATGAGCATTTCTTC. It translates to CASSQDNGLAGHNEHFF.

In the case of this clonotype: With a much larger clone just one base away, this may be a read error. The chain joins TRBV7-3 to TRBJ2-5; possibly TRBD2 for D (5 bases). This CDR3 is 13 amino acids long. V was shortened by 5 bases and J by 5 bases, with 12 bases between the two germline ends. CDR1 and CDR2 from the germline V gene are SGHTA and FQGTGA. CDR3 protein: CASSTEGGETQYF. The CDR3 DNA follows: TGTGCCAGCAGCACAGAGGGCGGGGAGACCCAGTACTTC.

The chain has TRBV20-1 and TRBJ1-5, with 10 bases that match TRBD1. The CDR3 loop spans 13 amino acids. The germline gives CDR1 DFQATT, CDR2 SNEGSKA (reference sequence). CDR3 bases: TGCCGTGTGGACAGGGGGACCGGACAGCCCCAGCATTTT. Translation: CRVDRGTGQPQHF.

This clonotype was counted at least ten times. J is TRBJ1-5 and V is TRBV28; no clear D gene. The germline V and J ends were trimmed by 4 bases and 2 bases, with 12 bases remaining between them. The CDR3 totals 15 residues. Germline-derived CDR1 and CDR2 are MDHEN and SYDVKM. The chain's CDR3 is CASSYPDDGNQPQHF. The CDR3 DNA is TGTGCCAGCAGTTACCCAGATGATGGCAATCAGCCCCAGCATTTT.

The table lists this clonotype with many counts. This chain joins TRBV6-1 and TRBJ1-6; TRBD1 matches 8 bases. From germline, CDR1 is MNHNS and CDR2 SASEGT. This CDR3 spans 15 amino acids. V was pared by 6 bases and J by 4 bases, with 5 bases of the junction left unmatched. The CDR3 nucleotides are TGTGCCAGCAGAGGGGACAGGCTATATAATTCACCCCTCCACTTT. Protein: CASRGDRLYNSPLHF.

The sample holds many counts of this clonotype. The chain combines TRBV6-5 with TRBJ2-3, with D perhaps TRBD2 (6 bases). The germline gives CDR1 MNHEY, CDR2 SVGAGI. V lost 0 bases and J 10 bases, leaving 17 bases between the germline ends. The length of the CDR3 is 15 residues. The CDR3 sequence: CASSYSPAGGGPQYF. For the CDR3, the DNA is TGTGCCAGCAGTTACTCCCCAGCGGGCGGAGGACCGCAGTATTTT.

This clonotype was observed at least ten times. The V call is TRBV10-2, the J call TRBJ1-2; 7 bases align to TRBD1. Trimming removed 4 bases from V and 4 bases from J; junction bases left unmatched: 12. Germline values: CDR1 WSHSY, CDR2 SAAADI. The CDR3 totals 16 residues. The CDR3 region is CASSGGTVRRGYGYTF. The CDR3 DNA sequence: TGCGCCAGCAGTGGGGGGACAGTGAGACGTGGCTATGGCTACACCTTC.

This clonotype occurred many times. This chain uses TRBV6-1 with TRBJ2-7, with D possibly matching TRBD1 (6 bases). V lost 5 bases and J 6 bases, leaving 20 bases between the germline ends. From germline, CDR1 is MNHNS and CDR2 SASEGT. There are 15 residues in the CDR3. The CDR3 DNA reads TGTGCCAGCAGTTCCCCAACAGGGATCGGGCGCGAGCAGTACTTC. Its translation is CASSSPTGIGREQYF.

This clonotype was found many times. The chain combines TRBV2 with TRBJ1-5; D ambiguous. Germline CDR1 SNHLY, CDR2 FYNNEI. The V and J ends lost 3 bases and 7 bases respectively, with 10 bases between them. This CDR3 region has 13 residues. The CDR3 DNA sequence: TGTGCCAGCAGTGACAGAGGCGGCCAGCCCCAGCATTTT. This translates into CASSDRGGQPQHF.

In its sample, this clonotype was seen many times. The J gene is TRBJ2-1, the V gene TRBV7-2, with D perhaps TRBD2 (5 bases). The length of the CDR3 is 12 residues. Trimming removed 1 base at V and 15 bases at J, with 13 bases between. Per the germline V gene, CDR1 is SGHTA and CDR2 is FQGNSA. Here the CDR3 reads CASSLDKLGLFF. The CDR3 nucleotides are TGTGCCAGCAGCTTAGATAAACTAGGGTTGTTCTTC.

This clonotype was seen a handful of times. The chain couples TRBV12-3 or TRBV12-4 to TRBJ2-7; possibly TRBD1 for D (6 bases). Deletions cut 5 bases from V and 8 bases from J, with 22 bases between. CDR3 size: 15 residues. CDR3 residues: CASSTTTGPFSKQYF. Written as DNA, the CDR3 is TGTGCCAGCAGTACCACGACAGGACCCTTTTCGAAGCAGTACTTC.

The V and J genes are TRBV6-1 and TRBJ2-3; 9 nucleotides align to TRBD2. The CDR3 spans 13 residues. Per germline, CDR1 MNHNS and CDR2 SASEGT. V dropped 11 bases and J dropped 3; count of bases not matched to a gene: 6. The CDR3 loop is CAARSGGTDTQYF. The CDR3 nucleotides read TGTGCCGCCCGGAGCGGGGGGACAGATACGCAGTATTTT.

This clonotype came up many times. The V gene is TRBV20-1, the J gene TRBJ2-7; weak D call: TRBD1 (6 bases). Germline loops: CDR1 DFQATT, CDR2 SNEGSKA (reference sequence). CDR3 length equals 14 residues. V lost 7 bases, J lost 1 base, and 17 bases lay in between. CDR3 amino acids: CSVRPGQLSYEQYF. In DNA, the CDR3 is TGCAGTGTGCGTCCAGGACAGCTGTCCTACGAGCAGTACTTC.

This rearrangement joins TRBV5-6 to TRBJ2-1; 9 bases match TRBD2. The V gene end was trimmed by 2 bases and the J gene end by 0 bases; junction bases not matched to a gene: 9. The germline gives CDR1 SGHDT, CDR2 YYEEEE. This CDR3 is built from 18 residues. The CDR3 region has the DNA TGTGCCAGCAGCTTTCGGTGGTCTAGCGGGACCTCCTACAATGAGCAGTTCTTC. It is translated as CASSFRWSSGTSYNEQFF.

This clonotype was found a few times. The chain recombines TRBV12-3 or TRBV12-4 with TRBJ2-7, with 7 bases lining up with TRBD1. There are 12 residues in the CDR3. V lost 7 bases to trimming and J lost 5 bases; unmatched junction nucleotides: 5. The CDR3 sequence: CASTRGTDEQYF. In DNA, the CDR3 is TGTGCCAGCACCAGGGGGACAGACGAGCAGTACTTC.

V is TRBV25-1 and J is TRBJ2-1; D is tentatively TRBD1 or TRBD2 (5 bases each). V lost 5 bases to trimming and J lost 8 bases, with 22 bases between them. CDR3 length: 16 residues. The germline CDR1 and CDR2 sequences are MGHDK and SYGVNS. CDR3 region: CASSSQRGVGLDEQFF. CDR3 DNA sequence: TGTGCCAGCAGTTCGCAAAGGGGAGTCGGTTTGGATGAGCAGTTCTTC. The variable domain in full, completed from reference TRBV25-1 and TRBJ2-1, reads EADIYQTPRYLVIGTGKKITLECSQTMGHDKMYWYQQDPGMELHLIHYSYGVNSTEKGDLSSESTVSRIRTEHFPLTLESARPSHTSQYLCASSSQRGVGLDEQFFGPGTRLTVL.

The chain carries TRBV29-1 and TRBJ2-2; 7 bases fit TRBD2. The V gene's germline CDR1 is SQVTM and CDR2 ANQGSEA. Unmatched junction bases numbered 6, after V lost 4 bases and J lost 4 bases. This CDR3 region has 14 residues. The CDR3 reads CSVVGGGSTGELFF. DNA for the CDR3: TGCAGCGTTGTTGGCGGGGGTTCCACCGGGGAGCTGTTTTTT.

This clonotype was recorded a few times. This rearrangement joins TRBV18 to TRBJ2-7; D is perhaps TRBD1 (6 bases). CDR1 and CDR2 from the germline V gene are KGHSH and LQKENI. The germline V and J ends were trimmed by 0 bases and 2 bases, with 14 bases remaining between them. This CDR3 comprises 16 residues. CDR3 in DNA: TGTGCCAGCTCACCACCTGGACTGGCAGGGGCCTACGAGCAGTACTTC. Protein: CASSPPGLAGAYEQYF. Supplemented by reference TRBV18 and TRBJ2-7, the full variable domain reads NAGVMQNPRHLVRRRGQEARLRCSPMKGHSHVYWYRQLPEEGLKFMVYLQKENIIDESGMPKERFSAEFPKEGPSILRIQQVVRGDSAAYFCASSPPGLAGAYEQYFGPGTRLTVT.

This clonotype has ten or more counts. This chain joins TRBV6-1 and TRBJ2-1; the D gene is possibly TRBD1 (6 bases). Trimming stripped 4 bases from V and 6 bases from J, with 7 bases between. CDR1 and CDR2 (germline): MNHNS, SASEGT. This CDR3 is 12 amino acids long. The CDR3, as DNA: TGTGCCAGCAGTGTAGGGGGCAATGAGCAGTTCTTC. Translated, it gives CASSVGGNEQFF.

This clonotype was recorded at least ten times. The J gene is TRBJ1-2, the V gene TRBV10-3; 10 bases map to TRBD1. The CDR3 consists of 12 residues. From germline, CDR1 is ENHRY and CDR2 SYGVKD. The J segment lost 8 bases and the V segment lost 10 bases, leaving 7 bases of the junction unmatched. The CDR3 coding sequence is TGTGCCAGTCGACAGGGGGCGAGGGGCTACACCTTC. Translating it yields CASRQGARGYTF.

The chain combines TRBV12-3 or TRBV12-4 with TRBJ2-1, with TRBD2 as a possible D gene (6 bases). The germline V and J ends were trimmed by 5 bases and 0 bases, with 20 bases remaining between them. The CDR3 spans 18 residues. The CDR3 here is CASSLWGGALSSYNEQFF. The CDR3 nucleotides are TGTGCCAGCAGTCTATGGGGAGGAGCCCTCAGCTCCTACAATGAGCAGTTCTTC.

This clonotype was seen ten or more times. The chain is built from TRBV29-1 and TRBJ2-5; D call uncertain. Looked up from germline, CDR1 is SQVTM and CDR2 is ANQGSEA. The V and J ends lost 4 bases and 2 bases respectively, with 8 bases between them. The CDR3 spans 12 residues. The CDR3 sequence is CSVVENQETQYF. The DNA for the CDR3 is TGCAGCGTTGTGGAGAATCAAGAGACCCAGTACTTC.